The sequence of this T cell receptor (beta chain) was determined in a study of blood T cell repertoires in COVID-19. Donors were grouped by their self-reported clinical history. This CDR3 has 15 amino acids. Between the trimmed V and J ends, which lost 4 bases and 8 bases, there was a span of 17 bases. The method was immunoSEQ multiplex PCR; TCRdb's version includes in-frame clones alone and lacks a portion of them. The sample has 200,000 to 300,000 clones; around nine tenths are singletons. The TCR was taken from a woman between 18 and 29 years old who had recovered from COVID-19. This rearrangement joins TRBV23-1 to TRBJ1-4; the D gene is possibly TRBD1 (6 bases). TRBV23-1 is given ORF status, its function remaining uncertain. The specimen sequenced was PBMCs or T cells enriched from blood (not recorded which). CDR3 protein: CASSPRTVRGEKLFF. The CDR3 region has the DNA TGCGCCAGCAGTCCACGGACAGTCAGAGGGGAAAAACTGTTTTTT.